A selection of T cell receptor beta chains follows, all from one sample in a study of T cells after posttransplantation cyclophosphamide. Clones were sequenced by immunoSEQ multiplex PCR, and TCRdb holds only the in-frame ones, with some missing. This sample has roughly 6,800 clones, with about 90% found just once. Sample: CD4+ T cells sorted from blood. The origin of the receptors is a woman in her forties or fifties in good health and a related stem cell transplant donor. The CDR3 runs from the conserved cysteine through the conserved F or W. A D gene is named only where the DNA matches it firmly. Part of the rows lack a size; the others show once, few, many or a class for expanded clones.

j_gene,v_gene,abundance,d_gene,CDR3nt,CDR3aa
TRBJ1-1,TRBV18,.,.,TGTGCCAGCTCCGCCAGGGCGTTGTCGAACACTGAAGCTTTCTTT,CASSARALSNTEAFF
TRBJ1-5,TRBV18,.,TRBD1,TGCGCCAGCTCACCAACGACAGGGGACCATCAGCCCCAGCATTTT,CASSPTTGDHQPQHF
TRBJ2-5,TRBV29-1,once,TRBD2,TGCAGCCAAGCGGGGGGGGTAGGAGAGACCCAGTACTTC,CSQAGGVGETQYF
TRBJ2-7,TRBV11-2,.,TRBD2,TGTGCCAGCAGCAAGGGACTATTCTACGAGCAGTACTTC,CASSKGLFYEQYF
TRBJ1-5,TRBV7-6,.,TRBD1,TGTGCCAGCAGCTTAGCTGGGACAGGGGACAATCAGCCCCAGCATTTT,CASSLAGTGDNQPQHF
TRBJ2-7,TRBV9,.,TRBD2,TGTGCCAGCAGCGCCGGGACTAGCGGGACCTACGAGCAGTACTTC,CASSAGTSGTYEQYF
TRBJ2-5,TRBV18,.,.,TGTGCCAGCTCAGCCGGTGGGTTCGGGGGCCAAGAGACCCAGTACTTC,CASSAGGFGGQETQYF
TRBJ1-4,TRBV2,.,TRBD1,TGTGCCAGCAGAATGACCGGGACAGGGGGTGAAAAACTGTTTTTT,CASRMTGTGGEKLFF
TRBJ1-2,TRBV11-2,.,.,TGTGCCAGCAGCGTGGACATCTCTGGGTTAAACTATGGCTACACCTTC,CASSVDISGLNYGYTF
TRBJ1-1,TRBV29-1,.,TRBD1,TGCAGCGTTTCACGAGACAGGGGGCGCGGGGCTTTCTTT,CSVSRDRGRGAFF
TRBJ2-3,TRBV21-1,.,.,TGTGCCAGCAGCAACCCTTCGGGACAGGTCAGTCCAGGTACGCAGTATTTT,CASSNPSGQVSPGTQYF
TRBJ1-2,TRBV7-2,.,TRBD1,TGTGCCAGCAGCATCCAACAGGGGGCAGGCGGCTACACCTTC,CASSIQQGAGGYTF
TRBJ1-1,TRBV7-9,.,TRBD1,TGTGCCAGCAGCCGAGACAGGGGGGCCAACACTGAAGCTTTCTTT,CASSRDRGANTEAFF
TRBJ1-2,TRBV5-5,.,.,TGTGCCAGCAGCTTGGGACACGGCGAGTATGGCTACACCTTC,CASSLGHGEYGYTF
TRBJ1-2,TRBV5-1,.,.,TGCGCCAGCAGCTTGGTCCCCGGGGATAACTATGGCTACACCTTC,CASSLVPGDNYGYTF
TRBJ2-7,TRBV7-8,.,.,TGTGCCAGCAGCGTACAGGATTACGAGCAGTACTTC,CASSVQDYEQYF
TRBJ1-1,TRBV18,.,.,TGTGCCAGCTCAACAGGGCAAGGGGAAGCTTTCTTT,CASSTGQGEAFF
TRBJ1-5,TRBV5-8,.,.,TGTGCCAGCAGCGCAGGGGAAGGCAATCAGCCCCAGCATTTT,CASSAGEGNQPQHF
TRBJ2-5,TRBV5-4,few,.,TGTGCCAGCGGGCCCGACAGCCAGGAGACCCAGTACTTC,CASGPDSQETQYF
TRBJ2-3,TRBV18,.,.,TGTGCCAGCTCCTCAGCAGATACGCAGTATTTT,CASSSADTQYF
TRBJ1-6,TRBV18,.,TRBD1,TGTGCCAGCTCTGCGGACAGGGGGTATAATTCACCCCTCCACTTT,CASSADRGYNSPLHF
TRBJ2-1,TRBV11-1,.,TRBD2,TGTGCCAGCAGCTCCTGGACTAGCGGGGACCACAATGAGCAGTTCTTC,CASSSWTSGDHNEQFF
TRBJ2-5,TRBV6-1,.,TRBD1,TGTGCCAGCAGCCCTCTGACAGGGGACGAGACCCAGTACTTC,CASSPLTGDETQYF
TRBJ1-4,TRBV7-6,.,TRBD1,TGTGCCAGCAGCAGCCGGACAGGGATGGAGTTATGGGGTGAAAAACTGTTTTTT,CASSSRTGMELWGEKLFF
TRBJ1-1,TRBV19,.,.,TGTGCCAGTAGTATAACTCCGAACACTGAAGCTTTCTTT,CASSITPNTEAFF
TRBJ1-4,TRBV5-4,.,.,TGTGCCAGCAGCCCGGATTGGCAGGGGCCTAATGAAAAACTGTTTTTT,CASSPDWQGPNEKLFF
TRBJ2-7,TRBV5-1,once,.,TGCGCCAGCAGCTTGGATCCATCCACCTACGAGCAGTACTTC,CASSLDPSTYEQYF
TRBJ2-2,TRBV19,.,TRBD1,TGTGCCAGTAGTCTATACAGGGGGCGGGTCACCGGGGAGCTGTTTTTT,CASSLYRGRVTGELFF
TRBJ1-6,TRBV7-6,once,.,TGTGCCAGCAGCAGAGCGGTGGCCCGGGGGTCTAATTCACCCCTCCACTTT,CASSRAVARGSNSPLHF
TRBJ1-1,TRBV5-5,.,.,TGTGCCAGCAGCTTGGGCGGCGGGGGAGAAGCTTTCTTT,CASSLGGGGEAFF
TRBJ1-4,TRBV5-5,.,TRBD1,TGTGCCAGCAGCACCCGAGACAGGGGATTGGGAAAACTGTTTTTT,CASSTRDRGLGKLFF
TRBJ1-4,TRBV7-6,.,TRBD1,TGTGCCAGCAGCTCGCCGACAGGGATTAGTGAAAAACTGTTTTTT,CASSSPTGISEKLFF
TRBJ1-5,TRBV18,.,TRBD1,TGTGCCAGCTCACCACGAGACAGGGGGGCGGGCGGCAATCAGCCCCAGCATTTT,CASSPRDRGAGGNQPQHF
TRBJ1-2,TRBV30,.,.,TGTGCCTGGAACTCAGGGTTAGGGTATGGCTACACCTTC,CAWNSGLGYGYTF
TRBJ1-1,TRBV5-4,.,.,TGTGCCAGCAGCTTGTTCGGGAACACTGAAGCTTTCTTT,CASSLFGNTEAFF
TRBJ2-4,TRBV2,.,.,TGTGCCAGCAGTGGGGTGGCGGACAAAAACATTCAGTACTTC,CASSGVADKNIQYF
TRBJ2-3,TRBV6-5,.,.,TGTGCCAGCAGTTACTACGTAGCGGAAAGCACAGATACGCAGTATTTT,CASSYYVAESTDTQYF
TRBJ2-1,TRBV7-8,.,.,TGTGCCAGCAGCCCTACGGGGGGCGCATCCTACAATGAGCAGTTCTTC,CASSPTGGASYNEQFF
TRBJ2-2,TRBV11-1,.,TRBD2,TGTGCCAGCACCGGGGGTCCGGGAGGCACCGGGGAGCTGTTTTTT,CASTGGPGGTGELFF
TRBJ2-7,TRBV13,.,TRBD1,TGTGCCAGCAGCTTGGACAGGAGCTCCTACGAGCAGTACTTC,CASSLDRSSYEQYF
TRBJ2-3,TRBV6-5,.,TRBD2,TGTGCCAGCAGCCCGGCGGGGAGGGGAGATACGCAGTATTTT,CASSPAGRGDTQYF
TRBJ1-5,TRBV7-9,.,.,TGTGCCAGCAGCTTAGTCGCGGGAACGGGGAATCAGCCCCAGCATTTT,CASSLVAGTGNQPQHF
TRBJ1-2,TRBV7-2,.,.,TGTGCCAGCAGCTTAAAGCCTGGCGGTGGCTACACCTTC,CASSLKPGGGYTF
TRBJ2-1,TRBV5-1,.,.,TGCGCCAGCAGCCTCAATGAGCAGTTCTTC,CASSLNEQFF
TRBJ1-2,TRBV5-1,.,.,TGCGCCAGCAGCTTGACGCCAGATCAGAATAACTATGGCTACACCTTC,CASSLTPDQNNYGYTF
TRBJ2-3,TRBV30,.,.,TGTGCCTGGAGTCGGGAGTTGAGCACAGATACGCAGTATTTT,CAWSRELSTDTQYF
TRBJ2-3,TRBV29-1,.,TRBD2,TGCAGCGTTGAGGAGAGGTGGGCGGGGGAACCAGATACGCAGTATTTT,CSVEERWAGEPDTQYF
TRBJ1-1,TRBV30,.,.,TGTGCCTGGAGTAAAGGCGCAGGTATTTTGACAATTGAAGCTTTCTTT,CAWSKGAGILTIEAFF